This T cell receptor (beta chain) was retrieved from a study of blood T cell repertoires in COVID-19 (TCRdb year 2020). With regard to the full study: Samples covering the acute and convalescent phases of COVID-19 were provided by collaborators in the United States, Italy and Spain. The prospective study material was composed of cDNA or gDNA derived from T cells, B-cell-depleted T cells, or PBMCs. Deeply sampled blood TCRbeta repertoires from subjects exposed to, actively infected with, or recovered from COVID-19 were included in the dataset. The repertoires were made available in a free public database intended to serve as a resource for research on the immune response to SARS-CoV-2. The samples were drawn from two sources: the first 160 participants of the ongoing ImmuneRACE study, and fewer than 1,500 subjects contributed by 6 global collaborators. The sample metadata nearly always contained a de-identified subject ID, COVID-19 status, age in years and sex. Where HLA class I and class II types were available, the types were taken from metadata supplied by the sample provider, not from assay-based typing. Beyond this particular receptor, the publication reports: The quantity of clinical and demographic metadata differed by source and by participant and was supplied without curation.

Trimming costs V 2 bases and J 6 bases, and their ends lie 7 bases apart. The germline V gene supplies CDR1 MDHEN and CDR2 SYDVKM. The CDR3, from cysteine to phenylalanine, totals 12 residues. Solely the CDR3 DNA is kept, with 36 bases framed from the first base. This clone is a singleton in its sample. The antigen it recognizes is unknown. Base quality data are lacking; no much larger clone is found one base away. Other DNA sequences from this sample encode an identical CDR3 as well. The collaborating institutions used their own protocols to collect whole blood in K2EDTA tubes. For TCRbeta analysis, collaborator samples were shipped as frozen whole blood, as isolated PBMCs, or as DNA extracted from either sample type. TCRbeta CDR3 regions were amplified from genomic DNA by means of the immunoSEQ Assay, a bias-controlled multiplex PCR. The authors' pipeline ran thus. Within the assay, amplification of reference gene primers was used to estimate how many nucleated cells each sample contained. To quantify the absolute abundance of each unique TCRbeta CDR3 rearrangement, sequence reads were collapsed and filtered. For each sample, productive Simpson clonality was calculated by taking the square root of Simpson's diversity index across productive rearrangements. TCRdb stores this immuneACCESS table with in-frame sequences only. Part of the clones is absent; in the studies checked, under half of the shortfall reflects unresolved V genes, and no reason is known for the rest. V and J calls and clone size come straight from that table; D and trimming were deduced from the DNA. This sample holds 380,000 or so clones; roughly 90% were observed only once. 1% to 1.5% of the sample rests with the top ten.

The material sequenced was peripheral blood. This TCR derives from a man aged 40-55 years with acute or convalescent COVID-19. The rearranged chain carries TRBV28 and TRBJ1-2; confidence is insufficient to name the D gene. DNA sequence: TGTGCCAGCAGTTTACCCGGGGATGGCTACACCTTC. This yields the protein CASSLPGDGYTF.